Shown below are 32 T cell receptor beta chains from a single sample sequenced in a study of cytomegalovirus exposure and HLA in healthy donors. Method: immunoSEQ multiplex PCR; TCRdb's copy keeps in-frame clones and lacks some. The data hold around 98,000 clones, with around 85% observed a single time. Sequencing was done on a sample of PBMCs. The receptors here all came from a woman in her 30s in good health and CMV-seronegative.

This chain joins TRBV14 and TRBJ2-4; D not certain. The length of the CDR3 is 12 residues. CDR1 and CDR2 from the germline V gene are SGHDN and FVKESK. V was trimmed by 1 base and J by 6 bases, leaving 4 bases between them. The CDR3 nucleotides read TGTGCCAGCAGCCAAGCAGGAAACATTCAGTACTTC. Its translation is CASSQAGNIQYF.

In this sample, this clone turned up once. The genes are TRBV6-1 and TRBJ2-1; D may be TRBD2 (6 bases). The CDR3 has 15 amino acids. Trimming pared 5 bases from V and 5 bases from J, leaving 16 bases between. The germline gives CDR1 MNHNS, CDR2 SASEGT. The CDR3 coding sequence is TGTGCCAGCAGTTTCCGGGAGAGTGGGAACAATGAGCAGTTCTTC. It yields the protein CASSFRESGNNEQFF.

The J gene is TRBJ2-7, the V gene TRBV4-1; 8 positions agree with TRBD2. The CDR3 contains 15 residues. Trimming at V came to 5 bases and at J to 2 bases, leaving 8 bases not matched to a gene. Germline V gene sequence: CDR1 MGHRA, CDR2 YSYEKL. The CDR3 sequence: CASSGQRGSAYEQYF. Written as DNA, the CDR3 is TGCGCCAGCAGCGGTCAGCGGGGGAGTGCCTACGAGCAGTACTTC.

The chain employs TRBV19 and TRBJ1-1, with 7 nucleotides matching TRBD1. Unmatched junction bases numbered 4, after V lost 5 bases and J lost 4 bases. Germline assignment: CDR1 LNHDA and CDR2 SQIVND (reference sequence). CDR3 length equals 13 residues. CDR3 in amino acids: CASSRTGATEAFF. DNA of the CDR3: TGTGCCAGTAGTCGGACAGGAGCCACTGAAGCTTTCTTT.

V usage is TRBV19 and J usage is TRBJ2-7, with 8 bases lining up with TRBD1. CDR1 and CDR2 from the germline V gene are LNHDA and SQIVND (reference sequence). With 7 bases clipped from V and 3 bases from J, the junction kept 5 bases outside the gene matches. The CDR3 spans 13 residues. CDR3 residues: CASIGDRFYEQYF. Written as DNA, the CDR3 is TGTGCCAGTATAGGGGACAGGTTCTACGAGCAGTACTTC.

This clone was detected a few times. This chain joins TRBV5-1 and TRBJ2-5; D possibly corresponds to TRBD1 (5 bases). Germline V gene data show CDR1 as SGHRS and CDR2 as YFSETQ. This CDR3 is 14 amino acids long. Trimming left V 1 base short and J 1 base short, with 8 bases between. CDR3 loop: CASSLIGVQETQYF. The CDR3 DNA follows: TGCGCCAGCAGCTTGATAGGGGTCCAAGAGACCCAGTACTTC.

This clone appeared a single time. This sequence joins TRBV6-1 and TRBJ1-6, with a weak D call TRBD1 (5 bases). V lost 8 bases to trimming and J lost 14 bases, with 19 bases between them. Germline CDR1 and CDR2: MNHNS and SASEGT. The CDR3 runs 13 residues. The CDR3 bases are TGTGCCAGCTGGGACTTGCGGAGCTACACCCTCCACTTT. Translation gives CASWDLRSYTLHF.

The J gene is TRBJ2-1, the V gene TRBV7-2; TRBD2 might be the D (5 bases). Trimming took 3 bases from V and 6 from J, leaving 12 bases between them. Germline V gene data show CDR1 as SGHTA and CDR2 as FQGNSA. This CDR3 spans 14 amino acids. The CDR3 loop is CASSLRQGGNEQFF. The CDR3 DNA sequence: TGTGCCAGCAGCTTGAGGCAAGGAGGCAATGAGCAGTTCTTC.

This sequence joins TRBV5-6 and TRBJ2-7; maybe TRBD2 (7 bases). The CDR3 contains 17 residues. CDR1 is SGHDT, CDR2 YYEEEE, per germline. The V gene lost 2 bases and the J gene lost 3 bases, with 21 bases spanning the gap. The CDR3 spells CASSFARWGRGSYEQYF. The CDR3, as DNA: TGTGCCAGCAGCTTCGCCCGGTGGGGGCGCGGGAGCTACGAGCAGTACTTC. The variable domain in full, completed from reference TRBV5-6 and TRBJ2-7, reads DAGVTQSPTHLIKTRGQQVTLRCSPKSGHDTVSWYQQALGQGPQFIFQYYEEEERQRGNFPDRFSGHQFPNYSSELNVNALLLGDSALYLCASSFARWGRGSYEQYFGPGTRLTVT.

The V call is TRBV9, the J call TRBJ2-3; 11 bases align to TRBD2. The CDR3 is 16 amino acids. The J segment lost 0 bases and the V segment lost 3 bases, leaving 3 bases of the junction unmatched. Germline V gene data show CDR1 as SGDLS and CDR2 as YYNGEE. The CDR3 DNA reads as TGTGCCAGCAGCGGCACTAGCGGGAGTAGCACAGATACGCAGTATTTT. This translates into CASSGTSGSSTDTQYF. Complete variable domain (other parts from reference TRBV9 and TRBJ2-3): DSGVTQTPKHLITATGQRVTLRCSPRSGDLSVYWYQQSLDQGLQFLIQYYNGEERAKGNILERFSAQQFPDLHSELNLSSLELGDSALYFCASSGTSGSSTDTQYFGPGTRLTVL.

The chain uses TRBV7-8 and TRBJ2-5; 13 bases map to TRBD2. J was trimmed by 7 bases and V by 2 bases; bases with no gene match: 7. Germline assignment: CDR1 SGHVS and CDR2 FQNEAQ. The CDR3 has 16 residues. The CDR3 region is CASSLRTSGGVGTQYF. Written as DNA, the CDR3 is TGTGCCAGCAGCTTAAGAACTAGCGGGGGGGTAGGGACCCAGTACTTC.

This sequence joins TRBV6-4 and TRBJ2-5; TRBD1 matches at 8 bases. Germline lookup yields CDR1 MRHNA and CDR2 SNTAGT. Unmatched junction bases numbered 1, after V lost 3 bases and J lost 4 bases. This CDR3 has 13 residues. The DNA of the CDR3 is TGTGCCAGCAGTGAAGGGACAGGAGAGACCCAGTACTTC. Protein: CASSEGTGETQYF.

The CDR3 region has the DNA TGTGCCAGTAGTATTAGGCAGGGTGGCTACACCTTC. This codes for CASSIRQGGYTF. The chain is built from TRBV19 and TRBJ1-2; weak D call: TRBD1 (5 bases). This CDR3 spans 12 amino acids. Between the trimmed V and J ends, which lost 3 bases and 7 bases, there was a span of 9 bases. Germline V gene data show CDR1 as LNHDA and CDR2 as SQIVND (reference sequence). The full variable domain, rest sourced from reference TRBV19 and TRBJ1-2, is DGGITQSPKYLFRKEGQNVTLSCEQNLNHDAMYWYRQDPGQGLRLIYYSQIVNDFQKGDIAEGYSVSREKKESFPLTVTSAQKNPTAFYLCASSIRQGGYTFGSGTRLTVV.

The chain combines TRBV6-1 with TRBJ1-1; D is uncertain. With 10 bases removed from V and 1 base from J, the gap between germline ends came to 16 bases. Germline-derived CDR1 and CDR2 are MNHNS and SASEGT. This CDR3 spans 14 amino acids. In DNA, the CDR3 is TGTGCCATCAGCGCCGACATGGCGAACACTGAAGCTTTCTTT. Translated: CAISADMANTEAFF.

The chain links TRBV19 to TRBJ2-7, with D possibly TRBD1 on 7 matching bases. Germline V gene data show CDR1 as LNHDA and CDR2 as SQIVND (reference sequence). Trimming stripped 3 bases from V and 5 bases from J, with 14 bases between. This CDR3 has 14 residues. This CDR3 reads CASSIGGGSDEQYF. The DNA of the CDR3 is TGTGCCAGTAGTATCGGAGGGGGCAGCGACGAGCAGTACTTC.

This clone came up a few times. The rearrangement uses TRBV5-1 and TRBJ1-5; 7 bases match TRBD1. There are 15 residues in the CDR3. Germline assignment: CDR1 SGHRS and CDR2 YFSETQ. After removal of 4 bases from V and 6 bases from J, the junction contained 10 bases not matched to a gene. Here the CDR3 reads CASSEEGALGQPQHF. As DNA, the CDR3 is TGCGCCAGCAGCGAGGAGGGGGCATTGGGTCAGCCCCAGCATTTT.

This clone occurred once. The chain joins TRBV28 to TRBJ2-1; perhaps TRBD2 as D (6 bases). The CDR3 contains 16 residues. Trimming cost V 7 bases and J 6 bases, with 22 bases left between them. CDR1 is MDHEN, CDR2 SYDVKM, per germline. Here the CDR3 reads CASTPPGTSNSNEQFF. The DNA for the CDR3 is TGTGCCAGCACCCCTCCCGGGACTTCAAACTCCAATGAGCAGTTCTTC.

The V call is TRBV12-5, the J call TRBJ1-6, with D hard to call. This CDR3 region has 13 residues. Trimming took off 1 base at V and 10 bases at J, with 8 bases between the two ends. Germline V gene sequence: CDR1 LGHNT, CDR2 FRNRAP. The chain's CDR3 is CASGLETGSPLHF. Here the CDR3 DNA reads TGTGCTAGTGGTTTGGAGACGGGGTCACCCCTCCACTTT.

The chain is built from TRBV28 and TRBJ1-3, with D maybe TRBD1 (5 bases). The CDR3 loop spans 15 amino acids. V lost 5 bases to trimming and J lost 3 bases, with 14 bases between them. Per the germline V gene, CDR1 is MDHEN and CDR2 is SYDVKM. The CDR3 reads CASSPQGGGGNTIYF. The CDR3 region has the DNA TGTGCCAGCAGTCCCCAGGGTGGTGGTGGAAACACCATATATTTT.

This chain joins TRBV6-6 and TRBJ2-7; 8 bases align to TRBD2. Trimming took 2 bases from V and 1 from J; bases not matched to a gene: 1. CDR3 size: 14 residues. Germline CDR1 reads MNHNY; CDR2 reads SVGAGI (reference sequence). The CDR3 sequence: CASSYTGGSYEQYF. In DNA, the CDR3 is TGTGCCAGCAGTTACACGGGAGGGTCCTACGAGCAGTACTTC.

This chain links TRBV29-1 with TRBJ2-3; tentative D call: TRBD2 (5 bases). Trimming cost V 3 bases and J 6 bases, with 10 bases left between them. Per germline, CDR1 SQVTM and CDR2 ANQGSEA. The CDR3 length is 12 residues. The CDR3 sequence is CSVETEVDTQYF. The CDR3 region has the DNA TGCAGCGTTGAGACGGAGGTCGATACGCAGTATTTT.

This rearrangement joins TRBV6-6 to TRBJ1-2; a possible D gene is TRBD1 (5 bases). V was pared by 11 bases and J by 2 bases, with 21 bases between. Germline V lookup: CDR1 MNHNY, CDR2 SVGAGI (reference sequence). CDR3 length equals 15 residues. The CDR3 reads CALSQDNDLNYGYTF. For the CDR3, the DNA is TGTGCCTTAAGCCAGGACAATGATCTGAACTATGGCTACACCTTC.

The CDR3 is CASTPTGANYGYTF. As DNA, the CDR3 is TGTGCCAGCACCCCGACAGGGGCTAACTATGGCTACACCTTC. The rearrangement links TRBV5-4 to TRBJ1-2, with 8 bases fitting TRBD1. The junction had 4 bases not matched to a gene; V was cut back by 6 bases and J by 0 bases. Per the germline V gene, CDR1 is SGHNT and CDR2 is YYREEE (reference sequence). The CDR3 runs to 14 residues.

The gene calls are TRBV5-4 and TRBJ2-1; TRBD2 aligns across 7 bases. Per the germline V gene, CDR1 is SGHNT and CDR2 is YYREEE (reference sequence). V was pared by 6 bases and J by 7 bases, with 19 bases of the junction left unmatched. The CDR3 totals 17 residues. For the CDR3, the DNA is TGTGCCAGCACCGTCGGCCCTTTGAGCGGGGCGGGGAATGAGCAGTTCTTC. Residues: CASTVGPLSGAGNEQFF.

There are a few counts of this clone. In nucleotides, the CDR3 is TGTGCCAGCAGCGCAGGGGTGTCCTATGGCTACACCTTC. It codes for CASSAGVSYGYTF. V and J are TRBV7-2 and TRBJ1-2; D possibly corresponds to TRBD1 (6 bases). In germline, CDR1 is SGHTA, CDR2 FQGNSA. V was pared by 5 bases and J by 4 bases, with 11 bases between. CDR3 length equals 13 residues. The complete variable domain, with remaining parts taken from reference TRBV7-2 and TRBJ1-2, reads GAGVSQSPSNKVTEKGKDVELRCDPISGHTALYWYRQSLGQGLEFLIYFQGNSAPDKSGLPSDRFSAERTGGSVSTLTIQRTQQEDSAVYLCASSAGVSYGYTFGSGTRLTVV.

The chain is built from TRBV27 and TRBJ2-7, with D maybe TRBD2 (7 bases). The CDR3 is 15 amino acids. Trimming removed 6 bases at V and 0 bases at J, with 15 bases between. In germline, CDR1 is MNHEY, CDR2 SMNVEV (reference sequence). CDR3 DNA sequence: TGTGCCAGCAGAGGGGGGGACTTAAGCTCCTACGAGCAGTACTTC. This encodes CASRGGDLSSYEQYF.

V is TRBV5-1 and J is TRBJ2-2; 11 bases are shared with TRBD2. CDR1 and CDR2 from the germline V gene are SGHRS and YFSETQ. V shed 0 bases, J shed 0 bases, and the junction held 7 bases outside the gene matches. This CDR3 contains 19 residues. The CDR3 protein is CASSLAVLAGDTNTGELFF. CDR3 DNA sequence: TGCGCCAGCAGCTTGGCTGTACTAGCGGGAGACACGAACACCGGGGAGCTGTTTTTT.

The rearrangement links TRBV5-4 to TRBJ2-7, with 7 bases that match TRBD2. The CDR3 is made up of 14 amino acids. In germline, CDR1 is SGHNT, CDR2 YYREEE (reference sequence). J lost 1 base, V lost 4 bases, and 5 bases had no gene match. The DNA for the CDR3 is TGTGCCAGCAGCAGAGGCGGGGGTTCCTACGAGCAGTACTTC. Translating gives CASSRGGGSYEQYF. The variable domain in full, completed from reference TRBV5-4 and TRBJ2-7, reads ETGVTQSPTHLIKTRGQQVTLRCSSQSGHNTVSWYQQALGQGPQFIFQYYREEENGRGNFPPRFSGLQFPNYSSELNVNALELDDSALYLCASSRGGGSYEQYFGPGTRLTVT.

J is TRBJ2-7 and V is TRBV20-1; D is undetermined. Germline CDR1 reads DFQATT; CDR2 reads SNEGSKA (reference sequence). This CDR3 has 11 amino acids. Between the trimmed V and J ends, which lost 6 bases and 6 bases, there was a span of 12 bases. CDR3 bases: TGCAGTGCCAAACAGTTTCCCGAGCAGTACTTC. Encoded protein: CSAKQFPEQYF.

This chain connects TRBV15 to TRBJ2-5; D is possibly TRBD2 (5 bases). Germline V lookup: CDR1 LNHNV, CDR2 YYDKDF (reference sequence). The CDR3 extends over 13 amino acids. With 0 bases removed from V and 5 bases from J, the gap between germline ends came to 7 bases. CDR3 sequence reads: CATSRDRGETQYF. For the CDR3, the DNA is TGTGCCACCAGCAGAGATCGCGGGGAGACCCAGTACTTC.

The rearrangement uses TRBV27 and TRBJ2-1, with 7 bases fitting TRBD2. Germline V gives CDR1 MNHEY, CDR2 SMNVEV (reference sequence). The CDR3 is 11 amino acids. V lost 7 bases to trimming and J lost 11 bases; unmatched junction nucleotides: 5. CDR3 region: CASTSGTKQFF. CDR3 bases: TGTGCCAGCACCTCCGGGACTAAGCAGTTCTTC.

This clone showed up just a few times. The rearrangement uses TRBV11-2 and TRBJ1-4; 8 nucleotides match TRBD1. Germline CDR1 reads SGHAT; CDR2 reads FQNNGV. V lost 1 base, J lost 10 bases, and 5 bases stayed unmatched. This CDR3 has 14 residues. The CDR3 nucleotides read TGTGCCAGCAGCTTAGTAGGACAGGGAGGAAAACTGTTTTTT. Translated, it gives CASSLVGQGGKLFF.